The sequence of this TCR beta chain was determined in a study of shared clonotypes between healthy human individuals (dated by TCRdb to about 2020). Context from the whole study: A couple of women and a few men aged 18 to 49 years were included in the cohort. To increase sequencing depth and limit assay-specific biases, different laboratories used diverse techniques to prepare libraries and sequence TCR repertoires. Leukapheresis yielded between about 0.94 and 9.5 billion PBMCs per donor. Blood TCR repertoires of a handful of healthy adults were deeply sequenced to estimate repertoire size and the extent of clonotype sharing between individuals. Per donor, three plates each were used for CD4 naive and CD4 memory, two for CD8 naive, and one for CD8 memory. Findings and caveats that apply to the study as a whole: Incomplete sequencing was indicated by rarefaction of sorted-subset datasets, despite the large sequencing depth. Naive subsets generally had larger estimated clonotype richness than memory subsets did. Sampling was limited to blood, and TCR repertoires in tissue likely differ from TCR repertoires in blood. Pairwise subsampling indicated that sequencing depth was expected to affect the degree of clonotype sharing among donors. When a few donors were compared, the shared fraction of clonotypes was about 5% for naive CD4, approximately 3.5% for naive CD8, 2.3% for memory CD4, and around 0.4% for memory CD8. The small number of donors limited the genetic and exposure-history diversity represented. Compared with non-shared clonotypes, clonotypes shared by all four sorted-subset donors had higher generation probabilities.

Note on this clone: This clone's antigen is unknown. Base quality data are lacking; no much larger clone is found one base away.

The donors were healthy, HIV-negative adults who had no recently reported acute infections or vaccinations. Only Caucasian adults living in Nashville, Tennessee, USA were represented among the donors. CD4+ T cells were enriched through magnetic negative selection, after which naive cells were positively selected on CD45RA and the remaining negative fraction served as the memory subset. Blood was obtained by leukapheresis, after which PBMCs were separated by Ficoll-Histopaque density gradient centrifugation and cryopreserved in liquid nitrogen vapor phase. Analytical flow cytometry was used to check the purity and quantity of each magnetically sorted T cell population. Genomic DNA was isolated from every sorted fraction and measured by UV absorbance on a Nanodrop 2000c. Using the deep immunoSEQ assay, multiplex PCR amplified TCR CDR3 regions from genomic DNA. Genomic DNA extracted from each cell subset was distributed evenly over all wells of several immunoSEQ 96-well plates, and each plate served as one replicate. For sorted subsets, roughly 200 ng genomic DNA, equal to 30,000 to 35,000 T cell genomes, was loaded into each replicate PCR. Purified libraries were measured with a Qubit 3.0 fluorometer, size-checked on a Bioanalyzer 2100, and measured again with the KAPA Library Quantification kit. Every immunoSEQ 96-well plate was sequenced on a separate single-read 150-cycle Illumina NextSeq 550 flow cell. The paper's data handling went like this. Because the immunoSEQ output held only junctional sequences and lacked quality scores, the filtering could not match the filtering applied to full-length reads. Sequences were annotated with PyIR, a Python wrapper for IgBLAST v1.9, and V/J genes and CDR3 were assigned using IMGT germline references. Reads were removed for weak V/J assignments (E-value above 1e-6), missing CDR3, stop codons, out-of-frame junctions, or ambiguous translated residues. V3J clonotypes were defined as sequences sharing an identical inferred V gene, J gene, and CDR3 amino acid sequence. Percentage overlap between repertoires was calculated by dividing the number of shared unique clonotypes by the size of the smaller repertoire. Richness of each repertoire was evaluated using RTK rarefaction, the Chao1 estimator, and Recon v2.1 estimates of unobserved clonotypes. For all TCRbeta clonotypes obtained by the gDNA method from a few donors, generation probabilities were computed with OLGA. In TCRdb, the immuneACCESS table is reduced to in-frame sequences with V and J assigned. These tables do not hold every clone; where another copy was compared, an unresolved V gene accounts for under half, and the others remain unexplained. V, J and clone size reflect that table, while D and trimming were determined from the DNA. Counted in this sample were more than 2,000,000 clones; around nine tenths of them appeared once. The ten largest clones capture roughly 0.14% of the sample.

Material for sequencing was naive CD4+ T cells sorted from blood. The cell subset or site label, as the study defines it: CD45RA+ positively selected. The TCR was taken from a man aged 18 to 35 in good health.

The DNA sequence follows: TGTGCCAGCAGCCCCGGACCTACATATGAGCAGTTCTTC. Its amino acids are CASSPGPTYEQFF. The receptor chain draws on TRBV7-9 and TRBJ2-1; no confident D gene assignment can be made. The junction shows trimming of 5 bases on V and 8 bases on J, plus 13 bases between the germline ends. Looking up the germline V gene (reference sequence) yields CDR1 SEHNR and CDR2 FQNEAQ. The CDR3 goes from the cysteine to the phenylalanine over 13 residues. The sequence is cut down to CDR3 DNA, 39 bases in frame from base 1. With the portions outside the CDR3 filled from the reference TRBV7-9 and TRBJ2-1 genes, the complete variable region becomes DTGVSQNPRHKITKRGQNVTFRCDPISEHNRLYWYRQTLGQGPEFLTYFQNEAQLEKSRLLSDRFSAERPKGSFSTLEIQRTEQGDSAMYLCASSPGPTYEQFFGPGTRLTVL.